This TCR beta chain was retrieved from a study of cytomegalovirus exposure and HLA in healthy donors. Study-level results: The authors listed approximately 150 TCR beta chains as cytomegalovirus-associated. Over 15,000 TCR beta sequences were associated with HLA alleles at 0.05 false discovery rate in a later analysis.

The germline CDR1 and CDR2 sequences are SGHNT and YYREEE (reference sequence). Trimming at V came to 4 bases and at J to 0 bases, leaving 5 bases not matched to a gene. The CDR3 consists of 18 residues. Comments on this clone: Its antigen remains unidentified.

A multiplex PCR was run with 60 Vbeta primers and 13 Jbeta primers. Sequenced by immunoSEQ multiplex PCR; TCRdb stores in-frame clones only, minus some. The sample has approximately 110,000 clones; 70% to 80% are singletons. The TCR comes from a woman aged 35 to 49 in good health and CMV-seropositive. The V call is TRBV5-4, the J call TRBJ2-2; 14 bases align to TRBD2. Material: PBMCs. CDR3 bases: TGTGCCAGCAGCCTCGGACTAGCGGGGGGACCGAACACCGGGGAGCTGTTTTTT. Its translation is CASSLGLAGGPNTGELFF.